This T cell receptor beta chain derives from a study of blood T cell repertoires in COVID-19. Study overall: Spain, Italy and the United States supplied samples that represented acute and convalescent COVID-19. From T cells, B-cell-depleted T cells, or PBMCs came the material, which was cDNA or gDNA.

Per the study methods: Reference gene primer amplification yielded estimated nucleated cell counts. Using immunoSEQ multiplex PCR, the repertoire was profiled, and TCRdb retains in-frame clones only, with some absent. V, J and clone size are those of that table, while D and trimming were read from the DNA. Here the sample spans 200,000 to 250,000 clones, around four fifths being singletons. The source material was peripheral blood. This clonotype was obtained from an older woman who had recovered from COVID-19.

The CDR3 spells CASSARIGEAFF. CDR3 bases: TGTGCCAGCAGTGCGAGGATTGGTGAAGCTTTCTTT. V is TRBV6-2 or TRBV6-3 and J is TRBJ1-1; D is unclear. The CDR3 contains 12 residues. The V and J ends lost 5 bases and 7 bases respectively, with 11 bases between them. Germline V gene sequence: CDR1 MNHEY, CDR2 SVGEGT.